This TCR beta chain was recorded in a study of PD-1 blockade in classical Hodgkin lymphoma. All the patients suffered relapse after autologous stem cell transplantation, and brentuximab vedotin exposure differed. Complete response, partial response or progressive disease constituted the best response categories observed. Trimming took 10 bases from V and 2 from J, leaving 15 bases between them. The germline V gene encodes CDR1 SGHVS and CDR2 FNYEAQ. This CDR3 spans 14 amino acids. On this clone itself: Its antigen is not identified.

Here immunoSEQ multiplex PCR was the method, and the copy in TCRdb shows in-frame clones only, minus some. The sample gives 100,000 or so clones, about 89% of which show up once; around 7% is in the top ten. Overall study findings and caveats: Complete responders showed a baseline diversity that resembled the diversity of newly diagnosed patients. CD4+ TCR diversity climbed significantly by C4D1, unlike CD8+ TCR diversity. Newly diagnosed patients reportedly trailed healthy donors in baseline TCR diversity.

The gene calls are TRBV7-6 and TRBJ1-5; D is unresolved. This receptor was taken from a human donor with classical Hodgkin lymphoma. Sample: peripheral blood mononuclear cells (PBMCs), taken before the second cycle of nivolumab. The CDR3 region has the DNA TGTGCCATCTCGCTCCCGTATGGCAATCAGCCCCAGCATTTT. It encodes CAISLPYGNQPQHF.